Included here is one T cell receptor beta chain sequence, with context. Its antigen is not known. The source of the sample is a study of cytomegalovirus exposure and HLA in healthy donors. Whole-study findings and limits: Later analysis identified a missense DCLRE1C variant that was linked to TCR beta V- and J-gene trimming.

Germline lookup yields CDR1 SGDLS and CDR2 YYNGEE. This CDR3 has 13 amino acids. The germline V and J ends were trimmed by 5 bases and 1 base, with 9 bases remaining between them. The PCR had 60 Vbeta and 13 Jbeta primers. Measured with immunoSEQ multiplex PCR; TCRdb has only the in-frame clones, and not every one. Among about 130,000 clones listed, approximately 82% were seen once. The receptor was isolated from a female donor in good health and CMV-seronegative. This sequence joins TRBV9 and TRBJ1-1; D gene ambiguous. The specimen sequenced was PBMCs. CDR3 residues: CASSGGGNTEAFF. CDR3 sequence (DNA): TGTGCCAGCAGTGGAGGAGGGAACACTGAAGCTTTCTTT. Full variable domain (remainder filled in from reference TRBV9 and TRBJ1-1): DSGVTQTPKHLITATGQRVTLRCSPRSGDLSVYWYQQSLDQGLQFLIQYYNGEERAKGNILERFSAQQFPDLHSELNLSSLELGDSALYFCASSGGGNTEAFFGQGTRLTVV.